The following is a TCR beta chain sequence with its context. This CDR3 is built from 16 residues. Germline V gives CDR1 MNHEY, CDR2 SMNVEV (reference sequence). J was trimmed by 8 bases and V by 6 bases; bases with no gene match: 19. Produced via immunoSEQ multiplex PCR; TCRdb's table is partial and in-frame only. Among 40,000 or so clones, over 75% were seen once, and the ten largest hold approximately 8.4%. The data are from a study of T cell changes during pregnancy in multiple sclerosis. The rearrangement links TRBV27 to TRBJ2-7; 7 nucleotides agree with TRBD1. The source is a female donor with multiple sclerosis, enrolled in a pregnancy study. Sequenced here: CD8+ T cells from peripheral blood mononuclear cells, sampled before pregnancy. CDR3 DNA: TGTGCCAGCAGCTTTCAACCTACAGGGGCAGAGGTAAAGCAGTACTTC. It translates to CASSFQPTGAEVKQYF.